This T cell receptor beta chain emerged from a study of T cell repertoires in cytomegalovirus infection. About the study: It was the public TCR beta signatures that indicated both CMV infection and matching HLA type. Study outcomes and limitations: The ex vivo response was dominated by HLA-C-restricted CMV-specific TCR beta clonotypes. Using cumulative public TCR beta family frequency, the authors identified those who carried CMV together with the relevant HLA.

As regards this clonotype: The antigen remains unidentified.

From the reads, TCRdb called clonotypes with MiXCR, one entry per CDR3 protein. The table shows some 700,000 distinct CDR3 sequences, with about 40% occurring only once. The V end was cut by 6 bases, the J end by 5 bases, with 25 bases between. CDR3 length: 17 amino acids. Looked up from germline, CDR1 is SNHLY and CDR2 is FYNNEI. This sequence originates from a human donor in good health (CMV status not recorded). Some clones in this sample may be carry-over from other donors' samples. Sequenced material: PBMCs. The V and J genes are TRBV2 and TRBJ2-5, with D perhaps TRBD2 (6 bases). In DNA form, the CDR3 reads TGTGCCAGCAGAAGACGAGGGCGCGGGGTAGCGTCGGAGACCCAGTACTTC. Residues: CASRRRGRGVASETQYF.